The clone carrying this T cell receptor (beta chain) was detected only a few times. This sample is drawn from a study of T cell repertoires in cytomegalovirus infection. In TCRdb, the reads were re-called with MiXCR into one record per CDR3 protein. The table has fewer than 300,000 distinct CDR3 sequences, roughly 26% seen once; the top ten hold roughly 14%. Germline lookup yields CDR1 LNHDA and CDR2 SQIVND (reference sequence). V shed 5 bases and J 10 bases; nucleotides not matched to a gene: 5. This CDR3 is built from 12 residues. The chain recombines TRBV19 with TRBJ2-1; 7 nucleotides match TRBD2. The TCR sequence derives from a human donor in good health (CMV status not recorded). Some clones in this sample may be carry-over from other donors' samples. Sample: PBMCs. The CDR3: CASSVGEGEQFF. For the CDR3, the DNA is TGTGCCAGTAGTGTAGGGGAGGGGGAGCAGTTCTTC.